Each of the 8 T cell receptor beta chains below was sequenced from the same sample in a study of blood T cells in healthy people across ages. The use of a sample-barcoded 5' primer and a J-beta primer mix characterized a second PCR of 7 to 11 cycles. Each CDR3 protein gets one entry after TCRdb re-called the 5' RACE reads with MiXCR. The sample carries around 870,000 distinct CDR3 sequences, 25% to 30% recorded once. The sequenced sample was blood. The receptors were sampled from an elderly woman in good health.

This chain uses TRBV7-2 with TRBJ2-6; D is unresolved. Trimming removed 5 bases at V and 1 base at J, with 9 bases between. This CDR3 contains 15 residues. Germline CDR1 and CDR2: SGHTA and FQGNSA. DNA of the CDR3: TGTGCCAGCAGCCCGGCTGGATCTGGGGCCAACGTCCTGACTTTC. This encodes CASSPAGSGANVLTF.

This clonotype rates as medium-sized. The rearrangement links TRBV12-3 or TRBV12-4 to TRBJ2-5; 7 bases align to TRBD1. The CDR3 is 14 residues long. Trimming at V came to 7 bases and at J to 4 bases, leaving 9 bases not matched to a gene. CDR3 sequence: CASTLSTGLETQYF. The DNA for the CDR3 is TGTGCCAGCACCCTTTCGACAGGGCTAGAGACCCAGTACTTC.

J is TRBJ2-2 and V is TRBV5-1; D remains unclear. The CDR3 extends over 16 amino acids. The V and J ends lost 6 bases and 0 bases respectively, with 15 bases between them. CDR1 is SGHRS and CDR2 is YFSETQ in the germline V gene. The CDR3 DNA is TGCGCCAGCAAATTCCGTGGCAGATCGAACACCGGGGAGCTGTTTTTT. This encodes CASKFRGRSNTGELFF.

The count of this clonotype is one. The junction does not match germline at one end; this may be a read error. The chain couples TRBV7-6 to TRBJ2-1; D gene ambiguous. The CDR3 is made up of 13 amino acids. The germline V gene encodes CDR1 SGHVS and CDR2 FNYEAQ. CDR3 loop: CASSPGSYSEQFF. The CDR3 DNA sequence: TGTGCCAGCAGCCCCGGGTCCTACAGTGAGCAGTTCTTC.

This clonotype was seen only a few times. The V and J genes are TRBV28 and TRBJ1-5; TRBD1 is a possible D gene (6 bases). This CDR3 is built from 15 residues. Germline V gene data show CDR1 as MDHEN and CDR2 as SYDVKM. V was shortened by 3 bases and J by 6 bases, with 15 bases between the two germline ends. The CDR3 bases are TGTGCCAGCAGTTTCAGTCGAAGAGGGGGTCAGCCCCAGCATTTT. Translated, it gives CASSFSRRGGQPQHF.

Comments on this clonotype: One end of the junction varies from germline; a read error may be responsible. The chain is built from TRBV7-9 and TRBJ2-7, with 9 bases fitting TRBD1. CDR3 length equals 16 residues. Germline CDR1 reads SEHNR; CDR2 reads FQNEAQ (reference sequence). The CDR3 loop reads CASSLVVKDRGNEQYF. The CDR3 nucleotides are TGTGCCAGCAGCTTAGTGGTCAAGGACAGGGGAAACGAGCAATACTTC. Full variable domain (rest looked up from reference TRBV7-9 and TRBJ2-7): DTGVSQNPRHKITKRGQNVTFRCDPISEHNRLYWYRQTLGQGPEFLTYFQNEAQLEKSRLLSDRFSAERPKGSFSTLEIQRTEQGDSAMYLCASSLVVKDRGNEQYFGPGTRLTVT.

This clonotype was seen many times. V usage is TRBV12-3 or TRBV12-4 and J usage is TRBJ1-2; D gene unclear. This CDR3 has 17 residues. V gave up 7 bases and J gave up 1 base, with 22 bases separating them. CDR3 DNA: TGTGCCAGCACCCCTGGTTTGGGCCGTCGTGATAACTATGGCTACACCTTC. Encoded protein: CASTPGLGRRDNYGYTF.

In the case of this clonotype: Since a much larger clone is just one base distant, this may be a read error. The chain recombines TRBV12-3 or TRBV12-4 with TRBJ2-1; weak D call: TRBD1 (6 bases). Trimming left V 1 base short and J 15 bases short, with 16 bases between. The CDR3 sequence is 13 residues long. The DNA of the CDR3 is TGTGCCAGCAGTTTAGTTCTCGGGACACCTAGGTTCTTC. Its translation: CASSLVLGTPRFF.